This TCR beta chain was recorded in a study of blood T cell repertoires in COVID-19 (dated by TCRdb to 2018 to 2021). Looking at the study overall: The collaborator samples originated in the United States, Italy and Spain and spanned the acute and convalescent phases of COVID-19. The prospective study material was composed of cDNA or gDNA derived from T cells, B-cell-depleted T cells, or PBMCs. The dataset comprised deeply sampled blood TCRbeta repertoires from subjects exposed to, actively infected with, or recovered from COVID-19. A freely available public database, intended as a resource for researchers studying the immune response to SARS-CoV-2, is where the repertoires were released. Samples came from the ongoing ImmuneRACE study (first 160 participants) plus 1,254 subjects from 6 global collaborators. A de-identified subject ID, COVID-19 status, age in years and sex were almost always included in the sample metadata. Where HLA class I and class II types were available, the types were taken from metadata supplied by the sample provider, not from assay-based typing. The study at large found these results: How much clinical and demographic metadata was included differed by source and by participant, and the metadata was provided uncurated.

With respect to this clone: Its antigen specificity is not known. One base away there is no much larger clone; base qualities are not given.

One collaborating source in Seattle enrolled patients during active infection and followed them longitudinally through the course of disease. Whole blood was collected in K2EDTA tubes by collaborating institutions according to the institutions' own protocols. Collaborator samples were shipped for TCRbeta analysis as frozen whole blood, isolated PBMCs, or DNA extracted from either sample type. The immunoSEQ Assay, a bias-controlled multiplex PCR, was used to amplify TCRbeta CDR3 regions from genomic DNA. The study's processing was this. The number of nucleated cells in each sample was estimated from the amplification of reference gene primers within the assay. To quantify the absolute abundance of each unique TCRbeta CDR3 rearrangement, sequence reads were collapsed and filtered. For each sample, productive Simpson clonality was calculated as the square root of Simpson's diversity index over productive rearrangements. TCRdb holds this immuneACCESS table with in-frame rearrangements only. Some clones are missing; in checked studies, unresolved V genes explain under half, and the rest has no known cause. That table is the source of V, J and clone size, and D and trimming were worked out from the DNA. The sample records around 200,000 clones, 75% to 90% of which are singletons. 6.5% to 8.5% of the sample is in the top ten clones.

The germline V end is reduced by 4 bases and the J end by 7 bases; junction bases left unmatched: 10. CDR1 SQVTM and CDR2 ANQGSEA were looked up in the germline V gene. The CDR3 runs 15 amino acids, cysteine and phenylalanine included. This entry keeps only the CDR3 DNA: 45 bases, framed from base 1. Sequences were obtained from peripheral blood. The chain links TRBV29-1 with TRBJ2-2, and 9 bases in between align with TRBD2. The sequence was collected from a woman aged 40 to 49 with COVID-19, enrolled during active disease. The CDR3 sequence is CSVAGASGKGGELFF. The nucleotide sequence reads as follows: TGCAGCGTTGCCGGGGCTAGCGGGAAGGGCGGGGAGCTGTTTTTT.